Below, 6 T cell receptor beta chains from the same sample are listed, as sequenced in a study of regulatory T cells in long-lasting Graves disease. As for time point: persistent/refractory GD, antithyroid drugs over 5 years with positive TRAb. TCR sequences were obtained from RNA taken from PBMCs. Construction of the TCR beta libraries employed iRepertoire HTBI primers in conjunction with Arm-PCR of CDR3 regions. A single record per CDR3 protein comes from TCRdb applying MiXCR to the multiplex PCR reads. This table holds hundreds of thousands of distinct CDR3 sequences, less than 25% found once. The sample consisted of peripheral blood mononuclear cells (PBMCs), taken when the disease was refractory, from a patient treated with antithyroid drugs. The receptors derive from a female donor with Graves disease.

This clonotype was counted only a few times. V gene TRBV5-6 combines with J gene TRBJ1-4; possible D gene TRBD1, 5 bases. In germline, CDR1 is SGHDT, CDR2 YYEEEE. V lost 4 bases, J lost 8 bases, and 12 bases lay in between. This CDR3 region has 13 residues. The DNA for the CDR3 is TGTGCCAGCAGCCTGGGGGGGGAAGAAAAACTGTTTTTT. It codes for CASSLGGEEKLFF. Full variable domain (missing parts from reference TRBV5-6 and TRBJ1-4): DAGVTQSPTHLIKTRGQQVTLRCSPKSGHDTVSWYQQALGQGPQFIFQYYEEEERQRGNFPDRFSGHQFPNYSSELNVNALLLGDSALYLCASSLGGEEKLFFGSGTQLSVL.

This clonotype showed up just once. The chain combines TRBV6-1 with TRBJ2-1; 8 nucleotides agree with TRBD2. Germline-derived CDR1 and CDR2 are MNHNS and SASEGT. J lost 0 bases, V lost 2 bases, and 3 bases had no gene match. This CDR3 region has 16 residues. Written as DNA, the CDR3 is TGTGCCAGCAGTGAAAATCTAGCGGGCTCCTACAATGAGCAGTTCTTC. Its translation: CASSENLAGSYNEQFF.

This clonotype was observed at least ten times. The genes are TRBV6-5 and TRBJ1-5; no clear D. This CDR3 has 17 residues. Looked up from germline, CDR1 is MNHEY and CDR2 is SVGAGI. V was pared by 4 bases and J by 3 bases, with 19 bases between. Here the CDR3 DNA reads TGTGCCAGCAGTTTCTATCCGGGTCTTAACAACAATCAGCCCCAGCATTTT. It codes for CASSFYPGLNNNQPQHF.

The chain uses TRBV20-1 and TRBJ2-7; no clear D. This CDR3 is built from 16 residues. Trimming shortened V by 5 bases and J by 0 bases, and 20 bases separated the two germline ends. CDR1 is DFQATT, CDR2 SNEGSKA, per germline (reference sequence). In DNA, the CDR3 is TGCAGTGCTCTCCCCAGCCCAAAAAATAACTCCTACGAGCAGTACTTC. Translation: CSALPSPKNNSYEQYF.

This clonotype came up many times. The V gene is TRBV12-5, the J gene TRBJ1-5, with 7 bases that match TRBD1. This CDR3 spans 15 amino acids. V lost 2 bases and J lost 7; bases outside the gene matches: 8. CDR1 and CDR2 (germline): LGHNT, FRNRAP. CDR3 loop: CASGLLTGTRQPQHF. The CDR3 DNA follows: TGTGCTAGTGGTTTGTTGACAGGGACGCGCCAGCCCCAGCATTTT.

This clonotype showed up many times. The rearrangement joins TRBV6-1 to TRBJ2-7, with D unclear. Per the germline V gene, CDR1 is MNHNS and CDR2 is SASEGT. There are 15 residues in the CDR3. V lost 6 bases and J lost 4, with 19 bases in between. CDR3 sequence: CASRGTKVNLYEQYF. In DNA form, the CDR3 reads TGTGCCAGCAGAGGAACGAAAGTAAACTTATACGAGCAGTACTTC.